Included here is one TCR beta chain sequence, with context. The same CDR3 also results from other DNA sequences found in this sample. Within Nashville, Tennessee resided all donors, each a Caucasian adult. Using immunoSEQ multiplex PCR, the repertoire was profiled, and TCRdb retains in-frame clones only, with some absent. Among approximately 940,000 clones, roughly 72% were seen once, and the ten largest hold about 1.5%. These data are taken from a study of shared clonotypes between healthy human individuals. The ends lost 4 bases at V and 5 bases at J; junction bases unmatched: 2. From germline, CDR1 is MGHRA and CDR2 YSYEKL. This CDR3 is built from 13 residues.

Sequenced material: memory CD4+ T cells sorted from blood. The subset: CD45RA-negative fraction. The chain links TRBV4-1 to TRBJ2-5, with 9 positions matching TRBD2. This TCR came from a man aged 18 to 29 in good health. This CDR3 reads CASSLTSGETQYF. CDR3 nucleotides: TGCGCCAGCAGCCTCACTAGCGGGGAGACCCAGTACTTC.